This T cell receptor (beta chain) derives from a study of cytomegalovirus exposure and HLA in healthy donors. Overall study findings and caveats: Among TCR beta chains, those listed as cytomegalovirus-associated numbered under 200.

Generated by immunoSEQ multiplex PCR, the TCRdb table keeps only in-frame clones and is missing some. The sample has about 360,000 clones, 80% to 90% seen once; the top ten hold under 0.95%. This clone was detected only once. Its antigen is not known. One end of the junction does not line up with germline, which may come from a read error. The CDR3 has 14 residues. Germline V gives CDR1 SGHTS, CDR2 YDEGEE. The chain joins TRBV5-8 to TRBJ1-4; D unclear. The clonotype comes from a woman aged 18-29 years in good health and CMV-seronegative. The specimen was PBMCs. Here the CDR3 reads CASSYIRTQRVGIF. The CDR3 DNA sequence: TGTGCCAGCAGCTACATCAGAACCCAAAGGGTCGGGATTTTT.